Shown below are 32 T cell receptor beta chains from a single sample sequenced in a study of blood T cell repertoires in COVID-19. TCRdb keeps only in-frame clones here, not all; method: immunoSEQ multiplex PCR. The sample consists of 250,000 to 350,000 clones, roughly nine tenths of them appearing once. The sample taken for sequencing was peripheral blood. Every receptor here comes from a woman aged 50 to 60 who had recovered from COVID-19.

This clone is a singleton in its sample. This chain links TRBV10-3 with TRBJ2-7; 9 nucleotides align to TRBD1. CDR3 size: 15 residues. V dropped 5 bases and J dropped 2; count of bases not matched to a gene: 7. Germline V gene lookup returns CDR1 ENHRY and CDR2 SYGVKD. The CDR3 region is CAISPPGTGTYEQYF. The CDR3 DNA is TGTGCCATCAGTCCCCCCGGGACAGGGACCTACGAGCAGTACTTC.

The chain combines TRBV7-6 with TRBJ2-2; 8 bases are shared with TRBD1. V trimming: 0 bases; J trimming: 5 bases; junction bases outside the gene matches: 5. From germline, CDR1 is SGHVS and CDR2 FNYEAQ. The CDR3 sequence is 16 residues long. CDR3 sequence: CASSLALTGATGELFF. CDR3 nucleotide sequence: TGTGCCAGCAGCTTAGCGCTGACAGGGGCGACCGGGGAGCTGTTTTTT. The complete variable domain, with remaining parts taken from reference TRBV7-6 and TRBJ2-2, reads GAGVSQSPRYKVTKRGQDVALRCDPISGHVSLYWYRQALGQGPEFLTYFNYEAQQDKSGLPNDRFSAERPEGSISTLTIQRTEQRDSAMYRCASSLALTGATGELFFGEGSRLTVL.

The J gene is TRBJ2-2, the V gene TRBV12-5, with 7 bases that match TRBD2. The germline CDR1 and CDR2 sequences are LGHNT and FRNRAP. This CDR3 region has 16 residues. V lost 3 bases and J lost 1; bases outside the gene matches: 5. This CDR3 reads CASGFSGGGNTGELFF. The DNA of the CDR3 is TGTGCTAGTGGTTTCTCAGGCGGGGGGAACACCGGGGAGCTGTTTTTT.

V is TRBV2 and J is TRBJ1-2; tentatively, D is TRBD1 (6 bases). The germline V gene has CDR1 SNHLY and CDR2 FYNNEI. The CDR3 consists of 11 residues. The V end was cut by 9 bases, the J end by 7 bases, with 12 bases between. The CDR3 here is CASQQGSGYTF. DNA of the CDR3: TGTGCCAGTCAACAGGGATCTGGCTACACCTTC.

The CDR3 is CASSPGVLGNYEQYF. In DNA, the CDR3 is TGTGCCAGCAGCCCCGGGGTGCTCGGAAACTACGAGCAGTACTTC. This sequence joins TRBV6-5 and TRBJ2-7, with D tentatively TRBD2 (5 bases). Per germline, CDR1 MNHEY and CDR2 SVGAGI. Between the trimmed V and J ends, which lost 6 bases and 3 bases, there was a span of 18 bases. The CDR3 totals 15 residues.

V usage is TRBV3-1 (or the pseudogene TRBV3-2) and J usage is TRBJ2-6; 9 nucleotides align to TRBD1. This CDR3 has 19 amino acids. Germline V CDR1 and CDR2: LGHDT, YNNKEL (reference sequence). Unmatched junction bases numbered 6, after V lost 0 bases and J lost 0 bases. The CDR3 spells CASSQDWTGATSGANVLTF. In DNA form, the CDR3 reads TGTGCCAGCAGCCAAGATTGGACAGGGGCTACCTCTGGGGCCAACGTCCTGACTTTC.

V is TRBV11-2 and J is TRBJ1-2, with a possible D match to TRBD1 (5 bases). Germline V gene sequence: CDR1 SGHAT, CDR2 FQNNGV. V lost 1 base and J 4 bases, leaving 16 bases between the germline ends. The CDR3 consists of 16 residues. CDR3 residues: CASSLGHRGEPYGYTF. The CDR3 coding sequence is TGTGCCAGCAGCTTAGGTCATAGGGGTGAACCCTATGGCTACACCTTC.

This chain joins TRBV27 and TRBJ2-7; TRBD1 matches 7 bases. Trimming at V came to 0 bases and at J to 2 bases, leaving 4 bases not matched to a gene. CDR1 and CDR2 (germline): MNHEY, SMNVEV (reference sequence). This CDR3 contains 15 residues. As DNA, the CDR3 is TGTGCCAGCAGTTTATCGACAGGGCGCACCTACGAGCAGTACTTC. This sequence encodes CASSLSTGRTYEQYF.

The chain links TRBV5-1 to TRBJ2-7; possible D gene TRBD1, 5 bases. The germline gives CDR1 SGHRS, CDR2 YFSETQ. This CDR3 comprises 13 residues. V was cut by 5 bases and J by 6 bases, with 15 bases left in between. CDR3 sequence: CASRDGRRGEQYF. The CDR3, as DNA: TGCGCCAGCAGGGACGGGCGTAGGGGCGAGCAGTACTTC.

The genes are TRBV19 and TRBJ2-1, with D unclear. V gave up 6 bases and J gave up 0 bases, with 6 bases separating them. CDR3 length: 13 residues. Germline V gives CDR1 LNHDA, CDR2 SQIVND (reference sequence). CDR3 DNA sequence: TGTGCCAGTAGACGGAGCTCCTACAATGAGCAGTTCTTC. As protein: CASRRSSYNEQFF.

This sequence joins TRBV7-9 and TRBJ1-4, with 7 bases lining up with TRBD1. The CDR3 has 13 amino acids. V lost 9 bases and J lost 3; bases outside the gene matches: 4. Germline CDR1 SEHNR, CDR2 FQNEAQ (reference sequence). CDR3 sequence reads: CASRGPPNEKLFF. The CDR3 DNA is TGTGCCAGTAGGGGGCCGCCTAATGAAAAACTGTTTTTT.

This rearrangement joins TRBV12-3 or TRBV12-4 to TRBJ2-5; 7 nucleotides agree with TRBD2. J gave up 5 bases and V 6 bases, and 6 bases lay outside the gene matches. The CDR3 covers 13 residues. The CDR3 sequence is CASRAGVGETQYF. In DNA, the CDR3 is TGTGCCAGCAGGGCGGGAGTGGGGGAGACCCAGTACTTC.

The sample holds one count of this clone. In nucleotides, the CDR3 is TGTGCCAGCAGTTTTGCAGGGGCGAATTCACCCCTCCACTTT. This translates into CASSFAGANSPLHF. The V call is TRBV27, the J call TRBJ1-6; weak D call: TRBD1 (6 bases). There are 14 residues in the CDR3. Germline-derived CDR1 and CDR2 are MNHEY and SMNVEV (reference sequence). V gave up 3 bases and J gave up 7 bases, with 10 bases separating them.

The CDR3 reads CASSVGQGNEKLFF. DNA of the CDR3: TGTGCCAGCAGCGTAGGACAGGGAAATGAAAAACTGTTTTTT. The rearrangement links TRBV9 to TRBJ1-4, with 7 bases matching TRBD1. The trim removed 0 bases at V and 5 bases at J, leaving 1 base unmatched. Germline CDR1 and CDR2: SGDLS and YYNGEE. CDR3 length equals 14 residues.

This clone was counted a single time. The CDR3: CASSSGGRGFF. The CDR3 region has the DNA TGTGCCAGCAGTTCCGGGGGTAGGGGGTTCTTC. This chain uses TRBV6-2 or TRBV6-3 with TRBJ2-1, with a weak D call TRBD2 (6 bases). Between the trimmed V and J ends, which lost 4 bases and 15 bases, there was a span of 13 bases. The CDR3 spans 11 residues. CDR1 MNHEY and CDR2 SVGEGT come from the germline V gene.

This clone was recorded a few times. This chain connects TRBV5-5 to TRBJ2-1, with 12 bases that match TRBD1. The CDR3 has 17 residues. V dropped 0 bases and J dropped 5; count of bases not matched to a gene: 6. The V gene's germline CDR1 is SGHKS and CDR2 YYEKEE (reference sequence). Written as DNA, the CDR3 is TGTGCCAGCAGCTTGGTGCTGGGACAGGGGGCAGACAATGAGCAGTTCTTC. Its translation is CASSLVLGQGADNEQFF.

The chain combines TRBV6-5 with TRBJ1-6, with 7 bases aligning to TRBD1. After removal of 7 bases from V and 5 bases from J, the junction contained 5 bases not matched to a gene. Germline V gene sequence: CDR1 MNHEY, CDR2 SVGAGI. The CDR3 covers 14 residues. DNA for the CDR3: TGTGCCAGCACCCGACAGGGAAATAATTCACCCCTCCACTTT. Its protein product is CASTRQGNNSPLHF.

The chain uses TRBV4-3 and TRBJ2-3; a weak D match, TRBD2 (5 bases). Trimming took 0 bases from V and 1 from J, leaving 11 bases between them. The germline gives CDR1 LGHNA, CDR2 YSLEER. CDR3 length equals 16 residues. This chain's CDR3 is CASSQETGRGTDTQYF. The CDR3, as DNA: TGCGCCAGCAGCCAAGAGACGGGAAGGGGCACAGATACGCAGTATTTT.

This clone occurred a few times. The chain employs TRBV5-5 and TRBJ1-5, with D hard to call. The CDR3 runs to 16 residues. Germline V gene sequence: CDR1 SGHKS, CDR2 YYEKEE (reference sequence). V lost 3 bases and J 8 bases, leaving 21 bases between the germline ends. The DNA of the CDR3 is TGTGCCAGCAGCTCCTCCGGCCTAGTACGAGGTGAGCCCCAGCATTTT. Translating gives CASSSSGLVRGEPQHF.

This clone came up once. The rearrangement links TRBV7-2 to TRBJ1-3; D perhaps matches TRBD1 (5 bases). V lost 3 bases, J lost 2 bases, and 11 bases lay in between. Looked up from germline, CDR1 is SGHTA and CDR2 is FQGNSA. This CDR3 region has 15 residues. The CDR3 is CASSLWRGTGNTIYF. CDR3 DNA: TGTGCCAGCAGCTTGTGGAGGGGAACTGGAAACACCATATATTTT.

V and J are TRBV28 and TRBJ2-1, with TRBD2 matching 8 bases. J was trimmed by 7 bases and V by 5 bases; bases with no gene match: 7. CDR3 length: 14 amino acids. Germline V gives CDR1 MDHEN, CDR2 SYDVKM. CDR3 nucleotides: TGTGCCAGCAGTGTCTTCGGCGGGAGGAATGAGCAGTTCTTC. Its protein is CASSVFGGRNEQFF.

The chain has TRBV18 and TRBJ2-5; no firm D call. CDR3 length: 15 amino acids. The germline V and J ends were trimmed by 3 bases and 2 bases, with 13 bases remaining between them. The V gene's germline CDR1 is KGHSH and CDR2 LQKENI. This CDR3 reads CASSPQNAQQETQYF. The CDR3 DNA reads TGTGCCAGCTCACCCCAGAACGCCCAACAAGAGACCCAGTACTTC. Based on the CDR3 plus reference TRBV18 and TRBJ2-5, the full variable domain is NAGVMQNPRHLVRRRGQEARLRCSPMKGHSHVYWYRQLPEEGLKFMVYLQKENIIDESGMPKERFSAEFPKEGPSILRIQQVVRGDSAAYFCASSPQNAQQETQYFGPGTRLLVL.

A word on this clone: This sample also contains other DNA sequences that code for the same CDR3. This sequence joins TRBV20-1 and TRBJ1-1; the D gene is possibly TRBD1 (5 bases). The germline V and J ends were trimmed by 5 bases and 6 bases, with 10 bases remaining between them. CDR1 is DFQATT and CDR2 is SNEGSKA in the germline V gene (reference sequence). The CDR3 totals 11 residues. CDR3 region: CSAPRGAEAFF. The CDR3 bases are TGCAGTGCTCCCCGGGGGGCTGAAGCTTTCTTT.

The V call is TRBV15, the J call TRBJ1-5; 9 positions agree with TRBD1. This CDR3 has 14 amino acids. The V gene end was trimmed by 5 bases and the J gene end by 4 bases; junction bases not matched to a gene: 3. The germline V gene has CDR1 LNHNV and CDR2 YYDKDF (reference sequence). The CDR3 is CATSAGTGNQPQHF. CDR3 nucleotides: TGTGCCACCAGCGCCGGGACAGGGAATCAGCCCCAGCATTTT.

V gene TRBV18 combines with J gene TRBJ1-2, with D possibly being TRBD1 (6 bases). The CDR3 contains 15 residues. Germline CDR1 is KGHSH and CDR2 is LQKENI. The ends were cut back, 2 bases at V and 1 base at J, with 11 bases in the middle. The CDR3 protein is CASSPSGQYNYGYTF. CDR3 DNA sequence: TGTGCCAGCTCACCATCGGGACAATATAACTATGGCTACACCTTC.

The chain couples TRBV7-2 to TRBJ2-7, with D tentatively TRBD1 (6 bases). Trimming stripped 4 bases from V and 0 bases from J, with 19 bases between. The CDR3 covers 17 residues. Germline CDR1 reads SGHTA; CDR2 reads FQGNSA. CDR3 amino acids: CASSSHLRQVSSYEQYF. The CDR3 DNA reads as TGTGCCAGCAGCTCACACTTACGACAGGTCAGCTCCTACGAGCAGTACTTC. The full variable domain, its missing parts supplied by reference TRBV7-2 and TRBJ2-7, is GAGVSQSPSNKVTEKGKDVELRCDPISGHTALYWYRQSLGQGLEFLIYFQGNSAPDKSGLPSDRFSAERTGGSVSTLTIQRTQQEDSAVYLCASSSHLRQVSSYEQYFGPGTRLTVT.

The V gene is TRBV6-2 or TRBV6-3, the J gene TRBJ2-1, with a possible D match to TRBD1 (6 bases). The germline V and J ends were trimmed by 6 bases and 1 base, with 16 bases remaining between them. The CDR3 consists of 16 residues. Germline CDR1 and CDR2: MNHEY and SVGEGT. CDR3 loop: CASSPWHRASYNEQFF. CDR3 DNA: TGTGCCAGCAGCCCGTGGCACAGGGCTTCCTACAATGAGCAGTTCTTC.

This chain uses TRBV19 with TRBJ2-2, with a possible D match to TRBD1 (8 bases). The CDR3 length is 17 residues. Germline-derived CDR1 and CDR2 are LNHDA and SQIVND (reference sequence). The V end lost 7 bases, the J end lost 4 bases, and 22 bases lay between the germline ends. This CDR3 reads CASTKGRQGRATGELFF. The CDR3 coding sequence is TGTGCCAGTACTAAGGGTAGACAGGGGAGGGCCACCGGGGAGCTGTTTTTT.

This chain uses TRBV28 with TRBJ2-7; 9 nucleotides align to TRBD2. The ends lost 4 bases at V and 0 bases at J; junction bases unmatched: 4. CDR3 length equals 15 residues. CDR1 MDHEN and CDR2 SYDVKM come from the germline V gene. The CDR3 sequence is CASSSGLASSYEQYF. In DNA, the CDR3 is TGTGCCAGCAGTTCTGGACTAGCGAGCTCCTACGAGCAGTACTTC.

This clone was picked up a small number of times. The chain has TRBV7-3 and TRBJ2-1; D unclear. The V gene's germline CDR1 is SGHTA and CDR2 FQGTGA. This CDR3 is 13 amino acids long. V gave up 2 bases and J gave up 10 bases, with 12 bases separating them. The CDR3 DNA follows: TGTGCCAGCAGCTTACGTTCTGGTCGGGAGCAGTTCTTC. Protein sequence: CASSLRSGREQFF.

The chain links TRBV6-5 to TRBJ1-2; 7 bases map to TRBD1. The junction had 11 bases not matched to a gene; V was cut back by 5 bases and J by 8 bases. Germline V gives CDR1 MNHEY, CDR2 SVGAGI. The CDR3 runs 14 residues. The CDR3 coding sequence is TGTGCCAGCAGTCCCGTGACAGGGCTTTCCGGCTACACCTTC. This sequence encodes CASSPVTGLSGYTF.

The chain combines TRBV30 with TRBJ1-1, with a tentative D call TRBD1 (5 bases). This CDR3 is 17 amino acids long. The germline gives CDR1 GTSNPN, CDR2 SVGIG (reference sequence). V lost 0 bases to trimming and J lost 3 bases, with 20 bases between them. In DNA, the CDR3 is TGTGCCTGGAGTGTCCAGGGTATTAGTTTACTGGACACTGAAGCTTTCTTT. Translated, it gives CAWSVQGISLLDTEAFF.